Listed here are 26 T cell receptor beta chains from one sample, sequenced in a study of cytomegalovirus exposure and HLA in healthy donors. Amplification used 60 Vbeta primers and 13 Jbeta primers. Produced via immunoSEQ multiplex PCR; TCRdb's table is partial and in-frame only. The sample has some 130,000 clones; 65% to 85% are singletons. The sequenced sample consisted of PBMCs. All receptors come from a male donor in good health and CMV-seronegative.

This sequence joins TRBV9 and TRBJ1-1, with D unclear. The CDR3 sequence is 12 residues long. Germline CDR1 SGDLS, CDR2 YYNGEE. V lost 3 bases and J lost 0, with 3 bases in between. The CDR3 protein is CASSAMNTEAFF. For the CDR3, the DNA is TGTGCCAGCAGCGCTATGAACACTGAAGCTTTCTTT.

As for this clone: The sample carries other DNA sequences with the same CDR3. V gene TRBV18 combines with J gene TRBJ1-1; D is ambiguous. The CDR3 has 13 residues. Trimming pared 5 bases from V and 1 base from J, leaving 8 bases between. Germline-derived CDR1 and CDR2 are KGHSH and LQKENI. CDR3 sequence reads: CASSGQGNTEAFF. CDR3 nucleotides: TGTGCCAGCTCAGGGCAAGGGAACACTGAAGCTTTCTTT.

V usage is TRBV27 and J usage is TRBJ1-1, with D possibly being TRBD1 (6 bases). The germline V gene encodes CDR1 MNHEY and CDR2 SMNVEV (reference sequence). V lost 0 bases, J lost 4 bases, and 6 bases lay in between. This CDR3 has 13 amino acids. The DNA of the CDR3 is TGTGCCAGCAGTTTATCCAGGGGCACTGAAGCTTTCTTT. It translates to CASSLSRGTEAFF.

This rearrangement joins TRBV27 to TRBJ2-3; TRBD2 agrees at 14 bases. The germline CDR1 and CDR2 sequences are MNHEY and SMNVEV (reference sequence). V trimming: 0 bases; J trimming: 2 bases; junction bases outside the gene matches: 4. The CDR3 is made up of 18 amino acids. The CDR3 DNA follows: TGTGCCAGCAGTTTATCTGAGACTAGCGGGAGGGCCACAGATACGCAGTATTTT. Protein: CASSLSETSGRATDTQYF.

The chain carries TRBV4-2 and TRBJ2-5; 7 nucleotides line up with TRBD1. Germline CDR1 and CDR2: LGHNA and YNFKEQ. The CDR3 is made up of 13 amino acids. The J segment lost 2 bases and the V segment lost 8 bases, leaving 5 bases of the junction unmatched. The CDR3 bases are TGTGCCAGCGCTAGGGGGCGGCAAGAGACCCAGTACTTC. Its protein product is CASARGRQETQYF.

The chain links TRBV10-3 to TRBJ1-1, with 7 bases lining up with TRBD1. The V and J ends lost 4 bases and 2 bases, in that order; junction bases with no gene match: 4. CDR1 and CDR2 from the germline V gene are ENHRY and SYGVKD. CDR3 size: 14 residues. Written as DNA, the CDR3 is TGTGCCATCAGTGGGGGACAGATTAACACTGAAGCTTTCTTT. Translated: CAISGGQINTEAFF.

In this sample, this clone turned up once. This sequence joins TRBV19 and TRBJ2-1; 7 nucleotides line up with TRBD2. Germline CDR1 LNHDA, CDR2 SQIVND (reference sequence). The CDR3 sequence is 13 residues long. Trimming cost V 6 bases and J 3 bases; bases outside gene matches: 2. The CDR3 DNA follows: TGTGCCAGTAGGACGGGGGGCTACAATGAGCAGTTCTTC. Residues: CASRTGGYNEQFF. Supplemented by reference TRBV19 and TRBJ2-1, the full variable domain reads DGGITQSPKYLFRKEGQNVTLSCEQNLNHDAMYWYRQDPGQGLRLIYYSQIVNDFQKGDIAEGYSVSREKKESFPLTVTSAQKNPTAFYLCASRTGGYNEQFFGPGTRLTVL.

The chain has TRBV19 and TRBJ1-4; D not resolved. The CDR3 runs 15 residues. V lost 9 bases, J lost 0 bases, and 14 bases lay in between. The germline V gene encodes CDR1 LNHDA and CDR2 SQIVND (reference sequence). The CDR3 protein is CASQDYTSTNEKLFF. For the CDR3, the DNA is TGTGCCAGCCAGGATTACACCTCAACTAATGAAAAACTGTTTTTT.

V is TRBV4-2 and J is TRBJ1-6; a weak D match, TRBD1 (6 bases). With 0 bases removed from V and 10 bases from J, the gap between germline ends came to 19 bases. The CDR3 has 17 amino acids. Looked up from germline, CDR1 is LGHNA and CDR2 is YNFKEQ. The CDR3 loop is CASSQEGGVGGQSPLHF. The DNA of the CDR3 is TGTGCCAGCAGCCAAGAGGGTGGGGTCGGGGGGCAATCACCCCTCCACTTT.

This clone was seen a handful of times. The identical CDR3 is also encoded by other nucleotide sequences in the sample. The gene calls are TRBV5-4 and TRBJ2-1; 10 bases map to TRBD2. Germline trimming cut 4 bases from V and 4 bases from J; bases unmatched to any gene: 5. Germline V lookup: CDR1 SGHNT, CDR2 YYREEE (reference sequence). The CDR3 is made up of 15 amino acids. This CDR3 is CASSLTSGTYNEQFF. The CDR3 DNA is TGTGCCAGCAGCCTAACTAGCGGGACGTACAATGAGCAGTTCTTC.

V and J are TRBV27 and TRBJ2-7; D possibly corresponds to TRBD2 (5 bases). The CDR3 has 14 residues. CDR1 and CDR2 (germline): MNHEY, SMNVEV (reference sequence). The germline V and J ends were trimmed by 3 bases and 2 bases, with 11 bases remaining between them. The CDR3 nucleotides are TGTGCCAGCAGTTTCTTAGCGAGGGCCTACGAGCAGTACTTC. As protein: CASSFLARAYEQYF.

The chain recombines TRBV30 with TRBJ1-3; a possible D gene is TRBD1 (5 bases). Trimming removed 2 bases at V and 6 bases at J, with 14 bases between. CDR3 size: 14 residues. Germline CDR1 reads GTSNPN; CDR2 reads SVGIG (reference sequence). The CDR3 nucleotides read TGTGCCTGGAGTAAGACAGCGCAAGTAAACACCATATATTTT. This encodes CAWSKTAQVNTIYF.

This chain connects TRBV19 to TRBJ2-5, with 8 bases identical to TRBD1. TRBJ2-7 matches the DNA end more closely, so the J call is doubtful. The CDR3 runs 15 residues. The germline V gene encodes CDR1 LNHDA and CDR2 SQIVND (reference sequence). CDR3 protein: CASSIQGAGSYEQYF. The DNA of the CDR3 is TGTGCCAGTAGTATACAGGGGGCTGGATCCTACGAGCAGTACTTC.

The rearrangement uses TRBV7-9 and TRBJ1-1; TRBD1 matches at 9 bases. Germline values: CDR1 SEHNR, CDR2 FQNEAQ (reference sequence). The CDR3 has 14 residues. The J segment lost 5 bases and the V segment lost 4 bases, leaving 5 bases of the junction unmatched. The CDR3 loop reads CASSSDRGYTEAFF. In DNA, the CDR3 is TGTGCCAGCAGCTCTGACAGGGGGTATACTGAAGCTTTCTTT.

This clone turned up a few times. Other DNA sequences of this sample code for an identical CDR3. The V and J genes are TRBV5-6 and TRBJ2-7, with a possible D match to TRBD1 (5 bases). This CDR3 comprises 13 residues. In germline, CDR1 is SGHDT, CDR2 YYEEEE. V was pared by 2 bases and J by 2 bases, with 8 bases between. The CDR3 is CASSFQGTYEQYF. CDR3 sequence (DNA): TGTGCCAGCAGCTTCCAGGGAACCTACGAGCAGTACTTC.

The chain combines TRBV11-3 with TRBJ2-7, with TRBD2 matching over 11 bases. Trimming took 5 bases from V and 6 from J; bases not matched to a gene: 12. The CDR3 spans 16 residues. Per the germline V gene, CDR1 is SGHNT and CDR2 is YENEEA. The CDR3 DNA sequence: TGTGCCAGCAGCCCAGGTACTAGCGGGAGAGTGCGCGAGCAGTACTTC. It encodes CASSPGTSGRVREQYF.

V is TRBV5-1 and J is TRBJ2-2; weak D call: TRBD2 (6 bases). The CDR3 has 14 amino acids. The V end lost 0 bases, the J end lost 9 bases, and 12 bases lay between the germline ends. Germline V lookup: CDR1 SGHRS, CDR2 YFSETQ. In DNA, the CDR3 is TGCGCCAGCAGCTTGGACGTGGGAGGCCGGGAGCTGTTTTTT. Its protein is CASSLDVGGRELFF.

The V call is TRBV4-1, the J call TRBJ2-2; TRBD2 might be the D (5 bases). The length of the CDR3 is 20 residues. CDR1 MGHRA and CDR2 YSYEKL come from the germline V gene. Trimming pared 1 base from V and 0 bases from J, leaving 21 bases between. The CDR3: CASSQANPWGSVANTGELFF. The CDR3 DNA reads TGCGCCAGCAGCCAAGCTAATCCCTGGGGTAGCGTCGCGAACACCGGGGAGCTGTTTTTT.

The chain employs TRBV27 and TRBJ2-3, with TRBD1 identical over 8 bases. CDR1 and CDR2 (germline): MNHEY, SMNVEV (reference sequence). J was trimmed by 5 bases and V by 4 bases; bases with no gene match: 5. CDR3 length equals 14 residues. Here the CDR3 reads CASSSDRELDTQYF. The CDR3 DNA sequence: TGTGCCAGCAGTTCGGACAGGGAGTTAGATACGCAGTATTTT.

This chain links TRBV16 with TRBJ2-7; 8 nucleotides align to TRBD1. V trimming: 5 bases; J trimming: 3 bases; junction bases outside the gene matches: 3. This CDR3 comprises 13 residues. Germline CDR1 reads KGHSY; CDR2 reads FQNENV. The CDR3: CASSNRGIYEQYF. The CDR3 DNA reads TGTGCCAGCAGCAACAGGGGGATCTACGAGCAGTACTTC.

The chain joins TRBV7-6 to TRBJ2-3, with D perhaps TRBD1 (7 bases). Trimming cost V 5 bases and J 5 bases, with 23 bases left between them. Germline V gives CDR1 SGHVS, CDR2 FNYEAQ. The CDR3 sequence is 17 residues long. The DNA for the CDR3 is TGTGCCAGCAGCCCCGAAACAGGGGAGCAGACTAGAGATACGCAGTATTTT. It is translated as CASSPETGEQTRDTQYF.

The chain is built from TRBV29-1 and TRBJ1-3, with 7 bases identical to TRBD1. V lost 4 bases, J lost 2 bases, and 2 bases stayed unmatched. The CDR3 totals 13 residues. Germline assignment: CDR1 SQVTM and CDR2 ANQGSEA. CDR3 sequence reads: CSVGRGPGNTIYF. In DNA, the CDR3 is TGCAGCGTTGGGAGGGGGCCTGGAAACACCATATATTTT.

This chain connects TRBV10-3 to TRBJ2-7; D gene unclear. Per germline, CDR1 ENHRY and CDR2 SYGVKD. The V and J ends lost 3 bases and 10 bases respectively, with 10 bases between them. The CDR3 runs 11 residues. The CDR3 nucleotides read TGTGCCATCAGTGATAGAATGACTCAGTACTTC. Amino acid sequence: CAISDRMTQYF.

The V gene is TRBV4-1, the J gene TRBJ1-1; no clear D. The germline V and J ends were trimmed by 4 bases and 0 bases, with 12 bases remaining between them. CDR1 is MGHRA, CDR2 YSYEKL, per germline. This CDR3 has 15 amino acids. The CDR3 DNA is TGCGCCAGCAGCCGGAGAGGGAGTATGAACACTGAAGCTTTCTTT. This sequence encodes CASSRRGSMNTEAFF.

There are a few counts of this clone. V is TRBV5-6 and J is TRBJ2-2, with TRBD1 matching 7 bases. Germline V gene lookup returns CDR1 SGHDT and CDR2 YYEEEE. The CDR3 is made up of 17 amino acids. J lost 0 bases, V lost 3 bases, and 8 bases had no gene match. In DNA, the CDR3 is TGTGCCAGCAGCTCGTTAGACAGGGCCCCGAACACCGGGGAGCTGTTTTTT. Its translation is CASSSLDRAPNTGELFF.

This clone was counted a few times. V and J are TRBV7-9 and TRBJ2-6; possibly TRBD2 for D (6 bases). The germline CDR1 and CDR2 sequences are SEHNR and FQNEAQ (reference sequence). Trimming cost V 6 bases and J 0 bases, with 12 bases left between them. This CDR3 is built from 16 residues. The CDR3 reads CASRTGTYSGANVLTF. CDR3 in DNA: TGTGCCAGCAGAACCGGGACTTACTCTGGGGCCAACGTCCTGACTTTC.